The 22 T cell receptor beta chains listed next were all sequenced from one sample in a study of tumor-infiltrating lymphocytes in oesophageal squamous cell carcinoma. Using its own MiXCR run on the PCR reads, TCRdb lists one record per CDR3 protein. The sample includes approximately 10,000 distinct CDR3 sequences, roughly 63% of them seen just once. The sequenced sample was esophageal tumor tissue. The source of these receptors is a female donor with esophageal squamous cell carcinoma.

The V gene is TRBV7-6, the J gene TRBJ2-1; the D is unclear. The DNA end lines up better with TRBJ2-7; the J call may be wrong. The germline V gene encodes CDR1 SGHVS and CDR2 FNYEAQ. The CDR3 length is 13 residues. CDR3 DNA: TGTGCCAGCTTGGACCTCGGGTCCTACGAGCAGTACTTC. It is translated as CASLDLGSYEQYF.

At least ten counts were recorded for this clonotype. The chain employs TRBV7-9 and TRBJ2-1, with 10 positions matching TRBD2. The CDR3 spans 15 residues. Germline CDR1 reads SEHNR; CDR2 reads FQNEAQ (reference sequence). After removal of 5 bases from V and 1 base from J, the junction contained 2 bases not matched to a gene. The CDR3 region is CASSRSGRSYNEQFF. DNA for the CDR3: TGTGCCAGCAGCCGTAGCGGGAGGTCCTACAATGAGCAGTTCTTC. Together with reference TRBV7-9 and TRBJ2-1, the CDR3 gives the full variable domain: DTGVSQNPRHKITKRGQNVTFRCDPISEHNRLYWYRQTLGQGPEFLTYFQNEAQLEKSRLLSDRFSAERPKGSFSTLEIQRTEQGDSAMYLCASSRSGRSYNEQFFGPGTRLTVL.

V usage is TRBV12-3 or TRBV12-4 and J usage is TRBJ2-5; TRBD1 or TRBD2 may be the D gene (6 bases each). Gene TRBJ2-1 matches the end of the DNA better, so the J call may be wrong. The CDR3 is 16 residues long. For the CDR3, the DNA is TGTGCCAGCAGCAAGCTACAGGGAGCCGGGAGTGGTGAGCAGTTCTTC. This sequence encodes CASSKLQGAGSGEQFF.

The chain recombines TRBV6-1 with TRBJ1-2; 10 nucleotides match TRBD1. From germline, CDR1 is MNHNS and CDR2 SASEGT. With 4 bases clipped from V and 8 bases from J, the junction kept 7 bases outside the gene matches. The CDR3 runs 14 residues. Here the CDR3 DNA reads TGTGCCAGCAGTGCTGCCGGGACAGGGGTCGGCTACACCTTC. It is translated as CASSAAGTGVGYTF.

The chain links TRBV6-1 to TRBJ1-1, with D maybe TRBD1 (5 bases). The ends were cut back, 1 base at V and 1 base at J, with 10 bases in the middle. This CDR3 is 15 amino acids long. Germline V gene sequence: CDR1 MNHNS, CDR2 SASEGT. CDR3: CASSEVGGWNTEAFF. The CDR3 nucleotides read TGTGCCAGCAGTGAAGTGGGGGGTTGGAACACTGAAGCTTTCTTT.

This clonotype was recorded a few times. The CDR3 region is CASSPTLFRGRETQYF. DNA for the CDR3: TGTGCCAGCAGCCCCACCCTTTTCCGGGGACGAGAGACCCAGTACTTC. The chain is built from TRBV7-2 and TRBJ2-5; D may correspond to TRBD1 or TRBD2 (5 bases each). Trimming removed 5 bases at V and 4 bases at J, with 20 bases between. The CDR3 sequence is 16 residues long. CDR1 SGHTA and CDR2 FQGNSA come from the germline V gene.

The chain carries TRBV7-3 and TRBJ2-3, with D perhaps assigned TRBD1 or TRBD2 (5 bases each). The DNA end is a closer match to TRBJ2-7, so the J assignment may be wrong. The CDR3 length is 15 residues. The germline V gene encodes CDR1 SGHTA and CDR2 FQGTGA. DNA for the CDR3: TGTGCCAGCAGCTTAGGGGGTCCGAAGGACTACGAGCAGTACTTC. It encodes CASSLGGPKDYEQYF.

The chain is built from TRBV7-3 and TRBJ1-3; a possible D gene is TRBD1 (6 bases). The CDR3 runs to 15 residues. CDR1 is SGHTA and CDR2 is FQGTGA in the germline V gene. Deletions cut 1 base from V and 3 bases from J, with 10 bases between. The CDR3 is CASSLNGGLGNTIYF. CDR3 DNA sequence: TGTGCCAGCAGCTTAAATGGGGGGCTTGGAAACACCATATATTTT.

V and J are TRBV7-3 and TRBJ2-1, with TRBD2 matching over 9 bases. The length of the CDR3 is 18 residues. V lost 4 bases, J lost 7 bases, and 17 bases stayed unmatched. Per the germline V gene, CDR1 is SGHTA and CDR2 is FQGTGA. In DNA, the CDR3 is TGTGCCAGCAGCTCGAGAGCGGGAGGTACCCAACAACGAAATGAGCAGTTCTTC. Translation: CASSSRAGGTQQRNEQFF.

Sample share makes this clonotype medium-sized (0.01 to 0.1%). A read error may account for a junction end that differs from germline. The V and J genes are TRBV7-7 and TRBJ2-3, with no clear D. The CDR3 consists of 13 residues. Germline V gene sequence: CDR1 SSHAT, CDR2 FNYEAQ (reference sequence). CDR3 sequence: CASSLSGTDTQYF. CDR3 sequence (DNA): TGTGCTAGCAGCTTAAGCGGCACAGATACGCAGTATTTT. Together with reference TRBV7-7 and TRBJ2-3, the CDR3 gives the full variable domain: GAGVSQSPRYKVTKRGQDVTLRCDPISSHATLYWYQQALGQGPEFLTYFNYEAQPDKSGLPSDRFSAERPEGSISTLTIQRTEQRDSAMYRCASSLSGTDTQYFGPGTRLTVL.

This chain links TRBV7-9 with TRBJ2-5; a possible D gene is TRBD2 (6 bases). V was clipped by 4 bases and J by 2 bases, with 8 bases between them. CDR1 SEHNR and CDR2 FQNEAQ come from the germline V gene (reference sequence). CDR3 length equals 13 residues. The CDR3: CASSSSGQETQYF. CDR3 nucleotide sequence: TGTGCCAGCAGCTCCAGCGGGCAAGAGACCCAGTACTTC.

The rearrangement joins TRBV28 to TRBJ2-4; possible D gene TRBD2, 7 bases. Looked up from germline, CDR1 is MDHEN and CDR2 is SYDVKM. Trimming removed 5 bases at V and 7 bases at J, with 15 bases between. CDR3 length: 14 residues. The CDR3 region has the DNA TGTGCCAGCAGTGGAACAGGGAGGGTGAACATTCAGTACTTC. Translation: CASSGTGRVNIQYF. Full variable domain (missing parts from reference TRBV28 and TRBJ2-4): DVKVTQSSRYLVKRTGEKVFLECVQDMDHENMFWYRQDPGLGLRLIYFSYDVKMKEKGDIPEGYSVSREKKERFSLILESASTNQTSMYLCASSGTGRVNIQYFGAGTRLSVL.

The chain couples TRBV7-2 to TRBJ2-4; no reliable D call. Matching the DNA end better, TRBJ2-1 makes the J call doubtful. This CDR3 is built from 12 residues. Germline V gene lookup returns CDR1 SGHTA and CDR2 FQGNSA. CDR3 loop: CASSLLGPQQFF. The CDR3 bases are TGTGCCAGCAGCTTACTCGGGCCCCAGCAGTTCTTC.

J is TRBJ2-1 and V is TRBV6-9; a weak D match, TRBD2 (5 bases). The DNA matches TRBJ2-5 better at its end, which makes the J call doubtful. This CDR3 is built from 14 residues. Germline CDR1 reads MNHGY; CDR2 reads SVAAGI. This CDR3 reads CASSYGVLRETQYF. In nucleotides, the CDR3 is TGTGCCAGCAGTTACGGGGTCCTGAGGGAGACCCAGTACTTC.

The chain carries TRBV7-2 and TRBJ1-2; unclear D gene. This CDR3 region has 12 residues. Germline V lookup: CDR1 SGHTA, CDR2 FQGNSA. V was trimmed by 6 bases and J by 7 bases, leaving 12 bases between them. CDR3 amino acids: CASRWMQSGYTF. The CDR3 DNA sequence: TGTGCCAGCAGGTGGATGCAGAGTGGCTACACCTTC.

The chain recombines TRBV6-2 or TRBV6-3 with TRBJ1-2, with TRBD1 as a possible D gene (6 bases). The ends were cut back, 0 bases at V and 2 bases at J, with 13 bases in the middle. The length of the CDR3 is 16 residues. CDR1 is MNHEY, CDR2 SVGEGT, per germline. CDR3 protein: CASSYSDSQGNYGYTF. The CDR3 region has the DNA TGTGCCAGCAGTTACTCAGACTCACAGGGAAACTATGGCTACACCTTC.

This clonotype was detected only a few times. The V call is TRBV7-9, the J call TRBJ2-3; D could derive from TRBD1 or TRBD2 (6 bases each). This CDR3 contains 15 residues. CDR1 and CDR2 (germline): SEHNR, FQNEAQ (reference sequence). Trimming removed 2 bases from V and 0 bases from J, with 9 bases in between. CDR3 sequence: CASSLRGVSTDTQYF. The CDR3 DNA reads TGTGCCAGCAGCTTAAGGGGGGTTAGCACAGATACGCAGTATTTT. Full variable domain (rest looked up from reference TRBV7-9 and TRBJ2-3): DTGVSQNPRHKITKRGQNVTFRCDPISEHNRLYWYRQTLGQGPEFLTYFQNEAQLEKSRLLSDRFSAERPKGSFSTLEIQRTEQGDSAMYLCASSLRGVSTDTQYFGPGTRLTVL.

This clonotype is a singleton in its sample. The V call is TRBV5-1, the J call TRBJ2-1; weak D call: TRBD2 (7 bases). The CDR3 runs to 17 residues. CDR1 is SGHRS and CDR2 is YFSETQ in the germline V gene. V lost 0 bases, J lost 5 bases, and 18 bases lay in between. In nucleotides, the CDR3 is TGCGCCAGCAGCTTGGTGGTAGCGGGTAAGGGGGACAATGAGCAGTTCTTC. It translates to CASSLVVAGKGDNEQFF.

This clonotype was counted a few times. The chain combines TRBV7-6 with TRBJ2-5; TRBD2 aligns across 10 bases. Losses at the gene ends were 0 bases for V and 11 bases for J; bases not matched to a gene: 12. CDR3 size: 16 residues. Germline assignment: CDR1 SGHVS and CDR2 FNYEAQ. CDR3 residues: CASSLATASGSNEQYF. The CDR3 DNA follows: TGTGCCAGCAGCTTAGCCACGGCTAGCGGGAGCAATGAGCAGTACTTC.

This clonotype was seen a single time. The CDR3 bases are TGCGCCACCTCGGGAGAAGCGGATTACAATGAGCAGTTCTTC. This gives the protein CATSGEADYNEQFF. The chain is built from TRBV10-2 and TRBJ2-1, with TRBD2 as a possible D gene (6 bases). The CDR3 is 14 amino acids. Looked up from germline, CDR1 is WSHSY and CDR2 is SAAADI. With 10 bases removed from V and 4 bases from J, the gap between germline ends came to 17 bases.

The rearrangement uses TRBV6-2 or TRBV6-3 and TRBJ2-1; TRBD1 matches 7 bases. The germline CDR1 and CDR2 sequences are MNHEY and SVGEGT. CDR3 length: 16 amino acids. The V gene end was trimmed by 5 bases and the J gene end by 6 bases; junction bases not matched to a gene: 13. CDR3 DNA sequence: TGTGCCAGCAGTAGACAGGGATTGATGTTGGGCAATGAGCAGTTCTTC. Its protein is CASSRQGLMLGNEQFF.

The count of this clonotype is one. V gene TRBV7-9 combines with J gene TRBJ2-1, with 12 bases matching TRBD1. Looked up from germline, CDR1 is SEHNR and CDR2 is FQNEAQ (reference sequence). The CDR3 sequence is 15 residues long. V trimming: 5 bases; J trimming: 5 bases; junction bases outside the gene matches: 4. In DNA form, the CDR3 reads TGTGCCAGCAGCGGGGACAGGGGGCTTGACAATGAGCAGTTCTTC. It codes for CASSGDRGLDNEQFF.